A single sample gave rise to the 24 T cell receptor beta chains below, sequenced in a study of technical replicates of blood from several donors. Sequencing was performed with immunoSEQ multiplex PCR; in TCRdb, only in-frame clones are kept and a portion is missing. Counted here are more than 65,000 clones, less than 95% occurring once; the ten biggest clones make up around 0.25%. Sequenced: T cells isolated from PBMCs. The receptors were sampled from a human donor in good health.

The rearrangement links TRBV6-1 to TRBJ2-2; D perhaps matches TRBD2 (5 bases). Germline CDR1 is MNHNS and CDR2 is SASEGT. The CDR3 has 16 residues. V gave up 1 base and J gave up 5 bases, with 14 bases separating them. The CDR3 reads CASSEVAGFTTGELFF. In DNA form, the CDR3 reads TGTGCCAGCAGTGAAGTTGCGGGCTTCACGACCGGGGAGCTGTTTTTT.

V is TRBV28 and J is TRBJ2-6; 8 bases match TRBD1. Germline V gene sequence: CDR1 MDHEN, CDR2 SYDVKM. The CDR3 is 17 amino acids. Germline trimming cut 6 bases from V and 0 bases from J; bases unmatched to any gene: 7. As DNA, the CDR3 is TGTGCCAGCAGAGAAGACAGGGGCAGCTCTGGGGCCAACGTCCTGACTTTC. Translating gives CASREDRGSSGANVLTF.

The chain uses TRBV25-1 and TRBJ2-7, with D maybe TRBD1 (5 bases). The germline CDR1 and CDR2 sequences are MGHDK and SYGVNS. The ends were cut back, 8 bases at V and 0 bases at J, with 11 bases in the middle. The CDR3 has 13 amino acids. This CDR3 is CASGWTNSYEQYF. The CDR3, as DNA: TGTGCCAGCGGGTGGACAAACTCCTACGAGCAGTACTTC.

The J gene is TRBJ2-5, the V gene TRBV7-6; D unresolved. The ends were cut back, 3 bases at V and 5 bases at J, with 4 bases in the middle. This CDR3 is built from 11 residues. The V gene's germline CDR1 is SGHVS and CDR2 FNYEAQ. The CDR3 nucleotides read TGTGCCAGCAGCTTCTTGGAGACCCAGTACTTC. This encodes CASSFLETQYF.

CDR3 in amino acids: CASTTRSGQGGSPLHF. CDR3 nucleotide sequence: TGTGCCAGCACCACAAGATCGGGACAGGGGGGGTCACCCCTCCACTTT. This chain links TRBV2 with TRBJ1-6; 11 nucleotides match TRBD1. The CDR3 has 16 amino acids. CDR1 and CDR2 from the germline V gene are SNHLY and FYNNEI. After removal of 7 bases from V and 10 bases from J, the junction contained 12 bases not matched to a gene. The full variable domain, in which reference TRBV2 and TRBJ1-6 provide the parts outside the CDR3, is EPEVTQTPSHQVTQMGQEVILRCVPISNHLYFYWYRQILGQKVEFLVSFYNNEISEKSEIFDDQFSVERPDGSNFTLKIRSTKLEDSAMYFCASTTRSGQGGSPLHFGNGTRLTVT.

The chain recombines TRBV7-6 with TRBJ2-3; D gene ambiguous. Germline V CDR1 and CDR2: SGHVS, FNYEAQ. V shed 7 bases and J shed 0 bases, with 8 bases lying between them. This CDR3 has 13 amino acids. Written as DNA, the CDR3 is TGTGCCAGCATGGCGGCTAGCACAGATACGCAGTATTTT. This gives the protein CASMAASTDTQYF.

This sequence joins TRBV7-6 and TRBJ1-5; D unclear. The CDR3 loop spans 13 amino acids. V lost 5 bases and J lost 3, with 8 bases in between. Germline lookup yields CDR1 SGHVS and CDR2 FNYEAQ. The chain's CDR3 is CASSIESNQPQHF. CDR3 DNA sequence: TGTGCCAGCAGCATTGAGTCCAATCAGCCCCAGCATTTT.

The CDR3 sequence: CAWSDPGQGYNEQFF. CDR3 DNA sequence: TGTGCCTGGAGTGACCCGGGACAGGGCTACAATGAGCAGTTCTTC. This chain connects TRBV30 to TRBJ2-1; 9 bases align to TRBD1. Trimming removed 1 base from V and 3 bases from J; junction bases left unmatched: 4. Germline V gene lookup returns CDR1 GTSNPN and CDR2 SVGIG (reference sequence). This CDR3 is 15 amino acids long.

This clone was counted between two and nine times. The rearrangement joins TRBV14 to TRBJ1-1; D is unresolved. Germline V lookup: CDR1 SGHDN, CDR2 FVKESK. The length of the CDR3 is 13 residues. V lost 5 bases and J lost 0, with 7 bases in between. CDR3 amino acids: CASSMAMNTEAFF. CDR3 sequence (DNA): TGTGCCAGCAGCATGGCCATGAACACTGAAGCTTTCTTT.

The chain links TRBV7-8 to TRBJ2-7; 13 bases match TRBD2. CDR3 length: 16 residues. Germline trimming cut 5 bases from V and 7 bases from J; bases unmatched to any gene: 11. Germline values: CDR1 SGHVS, CDR2 FQNEAQ. CDR3 loop: CASSPGGLAGVGEQYF. In DNA, the CDR3 is TGTGCCAGCAGCCCAGGTGGACTAGCGGGAGTAGGTGAGCAGTACTTC.

This clone occurred a few times. The V and J genes are TRBV19 and TRBJ2-5; TRBD1 might be the D (5 bases). Trimming removed 5 bases at V and 0 bases at J, with 16 bases between. The germline V gene encodes CDR1 LNHDA and CDR2 SQIVND (reference sequence). This CDR3 comprises 16 residues. The CDR3 DNA is TGTGCCAGTAGTGGGGCGGACCTACCGTACCAAGAGACCCAGTACTTC. It specifies CASSGADLPYQETQYF. The variable domain in full, completed from reference TRBV19 and TRBJ2-5, reads DGGITQSPKYLFRKEGQNVTLSCEQNLNHDAMYWYRQDPGQGLRLIYYSQIVNDFQKGDIAEGYSVSREKKESFPLTVTSAQKNPTAFYLCASSGADLPYQETQYFGPGTRLLVL.

This chain joins TRBV7-2 and TRBJ1-6, with D perhaps matching TRBD1 (5 bases). CDR1 is SGHTA, CDR2 FQGNSA, per germline. This CDR3 comprises 18 residues. V gave up 0 bases and J gave up 5 bases, with 17 bases separating them. The CDR3 DNA is TGTGCCAGCAGCTTAGCCCTCCTGGGAGGGGCCAATAATTCACCCCTCCACTTT. As protein: CASSLALLGGANNSPLHF.

V and J are TRBV6-5 and TRBJ1-3; possibly TRBD1 for D (6 bases). Germline CDR1 is MNHEY and CDR2 is SVGAGI. This CDR3 contains 16 residues. Trimming left V 0 bases short and J 4 bases short, with 13 bases between. The CDR3 nucleotides are TGTGCCAGCAGTTACTCCTGGGGGCAAGCGGGAAACACCATATATTTT. Protein product: CASSYSWGQAGNTIYF.

V is TRBV25-1 and J is TRBJ2-1; TRBD2 matches at 12 bases. The CDR3 consists of 16 residues. V lost 3 bases to trimming and J lost 6 bases; unmatched junction nucleotides: 6. In germline, CDR1 is MGHDK, CDR2 SYGVNS. The CDR3 DNA sequence: TGTGCCAGCAGTGAGACGGGACTAGCGGGTAGCAATGAGCAGTTCTTC. Protein product: CASSETGLAGSNEQFF.

The chain recombines TRBV5-1 with TRBJ1-1; D is perhaps TRBD1 (5 bases). CDR1 SGHRS and CDR2 YFSETQ come from the germline V gene. The length of the CDR3 is 12 residues. Between the trimmed V and J ends, which lost 5 bases and 5 bases, there was a span of 10 bases. CDR3 sequence reads: CASRGGRTEAFF. The CDR3, as DNA: TGCGCCAGCAGGGGGGGGAGGACTGAAGCTTTCTTT.

The chain is built from TRBV11-2 and TRBJ2-7, with 10 bases identical to TRBD1. Germline V CDR1 and CDR2: SGHAT, FQNNGV. The CDR3 totals 15 residues. Unmatched junction bases numbered 5, after V lost 3 bases and J lost 3 bases. DNA of the CDR3: TGTGCCAGCAGCTTTTCGACAGGGGGCTACTACGAGCAGTACTTC. Encoded protein: CASSFSTGGYYEQYF.

The chain employs TRBV5-1 and TRBJ2-5, with 11 bases aligning to TRBD2. The ends lost 1 base at V and 3 bases at J; junction bases unmatched: 5. Germline CDR1 and CDR2: SGHRS and YFSETQ. CDR3 length: 16 amino acids. The CDR3 protein is CASSLIAGGPEETQYF. The CDR3 DNA follows: TGCGCCAGCAGCTTGATAGCGGGGGGGCCAGAAGAGACCCAGTACTTC. The full variable domain, its missing parts supplied by reference TRBV5-1 and TRBJ2-5, is KAGVTQTPRYLIKTRGQQVTLSCSPISGHRSVSWYQQTPGQGLQFLFEYFSETQRNKGNFPGRFSGRQFSNSRSEMNVSTLELGDSALYLCASSLIAGGPEETQYFGPGTRLLVL.

J is TRBJ2-1 and V is TRBV2, with 10 positions matching TRBD2. Per the germline V gene, CDR1 is SNHLY and CDR2 is FYNNEI. J was trimmed by 7 bases and V by 5 bases; bases with no gene match: 5. The CDR3 totals 14 residues. The CDR3, as DNA: TGTGCCAGCAGTTCGACTAGCGGGTCGAATGAGCAGTTCTTC. Protein: CASSSTSGSNEQFF.

CDR3 coding DNA: TGTGCCAGCAGCTTAGACCCTAGAGAGGGTTGGAACACTGAAGCTTTCTTT. Amino acids: CASSLDPREGWNTEAFF. The rearrangement joins TRBV7-9 to TRBJ1-1; D is unresolved. Per germline, CDR1 SEHNR and CDR2 FQNEAQ (reference sequence). The CDR3 is 17 residues long. The ends were cut back, 1 base at V and 1 base at J, with 16 bases in the middle.

This rearrangement joins TRBV28 to TRBJ2-6; 7 bases match TRBD2. Germline V gene lookup returns CDR1 MDHEN and CDR2 SYDVKM. The J segment lost 2 bases and the V segment lost 5 bases, leaving 6 bases of the junction unmatched. The CDR3 is 16 residues long. The CDR3: CASSHFAGAGANVLTF. The CDR3 DNA follows: TGTGCCAGCAGTCACTTTGCGGGGGCTGGGGCCAACGTCCTGACTTTC.

This sequence joins TRBV30 and TRBJ1-5, with D possibly TRBD1 on 5 matching bases. Trimming cost V 5 bases and J 0 bases, with 11 bases left between them. Per the germline V gene, CDR1 is GTSNPN and CDR2 is SVGIG (reference sequence). The CDR3 is made up of 14 amino acids. CDR3: CAWSRGDSNQPQHF. In DNA, the CDR3 is TGTGCCTGGTCGCGGGGCGATAGCAATCAGCCCCAGCATTTT. The complete variable domain, with remaining parts taken from reference TRBV30 and TRBJ1-5, reads SQTIHQWPATLVQPVGSPLSLECTVEGTSNPNLYWYRQAAGRGLQLLFYSVGIGQISSEVPQNLSASRPQDRQFILSSKKLLLSDSGFYLCAWSRGDSNQPQHFGDGTRLSIL.

CDR3 protein: CASSLAWDREGENTEAFF. CDR3 DNA: TGTGCCAGCAGCTTAGCCTGGGACAGGGAGGGGGAGAACACTGAAGCTTTCTTT. The rearrangement uses TRBV7-9 and TRBJ1-1; 9 nucleotides line up with TRBD1. The length of the CDR3 is 18 residues. CDR1 SEHNR and CDR2 FQNEAQ come from the germline V gene (reference sequence). Unmatched junction bases numbered 9, after V lost 0 bases and J lost 1 base.

The rearrangement joins TRBV5-6 to TRBJ1-6; TRBD1 might be the D (6 bases). The CDR3 is 16 residues long. Deletions cut 2 bases from V and 3 bases from J, with 12 bases between. The germline gives CDR1 SGHDT, CDR2 YYEEEE. The CDR3 DNA reads TGTGCCAGCAGCTTTCTAGGACAGAACTATAATTCACCCCTCCACTTT. It is translated as CASSFLGQNYNSPLHF.

The genes are TRBV5-4 and TRBJ2-1, with D hard to call. The CDR3 covers 12 residues. Trimming removed 4 bases from V and 3 bases from J, with 5 bases in between. In germline, CDR1 is SGHNT, CDR2 YYREEE (reference sequence). The CDR3 DNA follows: TGTGCCAGCAGCCTAGACTACAATGAGCAGTTCTTC. Its translation: CASSLDYNEQFF.